This T cell receptor (beta chain) was identified in a study of cytotoxic CD8 clonotypes in ibrutinib-treated CLL. Assay used: immunoSEQ multiplex PCR; TCRdb lists only in-frame clones, some missing. This sample has around 130,000 clones, with under 90% found just once. The germline gives CDR1 SNHLY, CDR2 FYNNEI. CDR3 length: 15 amino acids. V shed 1 base and J shed 4 bases, with 11 bases lying between them. With respect to this clone: The antigen remains unidentified.

Broader study findings: Baseline levels of clonality went above those of age-matched healthy donors and moved with circulating CD8+ T-cell counts. Public clonotypes, rarely seen, contracted or held steady on treatment. Different sampling times were used for sustained-remission and progressing patients.

The chain recombines TRBV2 with TRBJ1-3; the D is unclear. This sequence was found in a human donor with chronic lymphocytic leukemia. The sample was PBMCs, taken after 24 months of ibrutinib treatment. CDR3: CASSEEAALGNTIYF. In DNA, the CDR3 is TGTGCCAGCAGTGAAGAGGCAGCACTCGGAAACACCATATATTTT.